This T cell receptor (beta chain) was found in a study of spatial heterogeneity in lung cancer. The study's findings and limits: Higher tumor mutation counts went along with higher counts of expanded intratumoral alpha and beta TCRs.

The library protocol tagged each TCR cDNA with a unique molecular identifier. One entry per CDR3 protein, called by TCRdb with MiXCR from the 5' RACE reads. This table holds 20,000 to 25,000 distinct CDR3 sequences, roughly 10% found once. This clonotype was counted between two and nine times. Its antigen is undetermined. Time point reported: sample taken at primary tumor resection. The germline CDR1 and CDR2 sequences are SGDLS and YYNGEE. The CDR3 is made up of 17 amino acids. Trimming removed 0 bases at V and 0 bases at J, with 13 bases between. The chain is built from TRBV9 and TRBJ2-1; D is uncertain. The origin of this receptor is a male donor with early-stage non-small cell lung cancer. The sample consisted of lung tumor tissue, taken at surgery. The CDR3 sequence: CASSVDATPSSYNEQFF. CDR3 nucleotide sequence: TGTGCCAGCAGCGTAGATGCCACCCCCAGCTCCTACAATGAGCAGTTCTTC. Filled out from reference TRBV9 and TRBJ2-1, the complete variable domain reads DSGVTQTPKHLITATGQRVTLRCSPRSGDLSVYWYQQSLDQGLQFLIQYYNGEERAKGNILERFSAQQFPDLHSELNLSSLELGDSALYFCASSVDATPSSYNEQFFGPGTRLTVL.